Listed below are T cell receptor beta chains from one sample, sequenced in a study of cytomegalovirus exposure and HLA in healthy donors. Method: immunoSEQ multiplex PCR; TCRdb's copy keeps in-frame clones and lacks some. The top ten clones hold roughly 1.9% of a sample with 200,000 or so clones, approximately 79% of them seen once. Specimen: PBMCs. These receptors were collected from a man between 18 and 29 years old in good health and CMV-seronegative. CDR3s include the opening cysteine and the closing phenylalanine or tryptophan. The D gene is left open where the match is weak. The size of a clone is reported for some rows only, either as once, few or many, or as a class for expanded clones.

TRBD1	TRBV5-8	.	TRBJ2-1	TGTGCCAGCAGCTTGAGTCCTGGACAGGGGAGTTTTAGGGGAAATGAGCAGTTCTTC	CASSLSPGQGSFRGNEQFF
TRBD2	TRBV27	.	TRBJ2-3	TGTGCCAGCAGTTTCACACTAGCGGGAGATACGCAGTATTTT	CASSFTLAGDTQYF
.	TRBV7-7	.	TRBJ2-2	TGTGCTAGCAGCTCCCACTCTGCCGGGGAGCTGTTTTTT	CASSSHSAGELFF
.	TRBV6-5	.	TRBJ1-5	TGTGCCAGCAGTTACTCTGGAGGGGACGTTTTGCATTTT	CASSYSGGDVLHF
.	TRBV5-1	.	TRBJ1-3	TGCGCCAGCAGCTTGGCCTCGGGTCAGGGTACGGGAAACACCATATATTTT	CASSLASGQGTGNTIYF
TRBD2	TRBV5-1	.	TRBJ2-1	TGCGCCAGCAGCTTGGCCCTAGCGGGAGGACATTATGAGCAGTTCTTC	CASSLALAGGHYEQFF
TRBD1	TRBV5-6	.	TRBJ1-2	TGTGCCAGCAGCTTGTGGGACAGAGATGGGTGCACCTTC	CASSLWDRDGCTF
.	TRBV6-1	.	TRBJ1-1	TGTGCCAGCAGTGACGGACACGGTAGGTGGAACACTGAAGCTTTCTTT	CASSDGHGRWNTEAFF
.	TRBV15	.	TRBJ1-5	TGTGCCACCAGCAGAGTCGATCAGCCCCAGCATTTT	CATSRVDQPQHF
TRBD2	TRBV4-2	.	TRBJ2-1	TGTGCCAGCAGCCAGGACGAGCGGGGGGTTGTCAATGAGCAGTTCTTC	CASSQDERGVVNEQFF
TRBD1	TRBV19	.	TRBJ1-1	TGTGCCAGTAGTACAGCGACAGGGGGAGGAACTGAAGCTTTCTTT	CASSTATGGGTEAFF
.	TRBV21-1	.	TRBJ1-1	TGTGCCAGCACCCACCTAGGGGGGGCGAGAGCTTTCTTT	CASTHLGGARAFF
.	TRBV4-2	.	TRBJ2-1	TGTGCCAGCAGCCAAGTTCGGTCCGATGAGCAGTTCTTC	CASSQVRSDEQFF
.	TRBV7-9	.	TRBJ1-2	TGTGCCAGCAGCTCACGGTCGGGTGGCTACACCTTC	CASSSRSGGYTF
TRBD2	TRBV6-6	many	TRBJ2-1	TGTGCCAGCAGTTACGGCGGGGGGGCCCCCTACAATGAGCAGTTCTTC	CASSYGGGAPYNEQFF
.	TRBV12-2	.	TRBJ1-2	TGTGCAAGTCGCATACCCTACCGCCCGAGGAACCCTTACTATGGCTACACCTTC	CASRIPYRPRNPYYGYTF
.	TRBV7-2	few	TRBJ2-1	TGTGCCGGGTTTGACGGGGGCAATGAGCAGTTCTTC	CAGFDGGNEQFF
TRBD1	TRBV7-2	.	TRBJ1-2	TGTGCCAGCAGCTTAGCGCCGGGACAGGGGGCTTCTAGCTATGGCTACACCTTC	CASSLAPGQGASSYGYTF
TRBD1	TRBV5-6	few	TRBJ1-6	TGTGCCAGCAGCTTCGGACAGGGAGGGTCACCCCTCCACTTT	CASSFGQGGSPLHF
TRBD1	TRBV5-6	.	TRBJ2-4	TGTGCCAGCAGCCCCTATCAGGGGGCAAACATTCAGTACTTC	CASSPYQGANIQYF
TRBD2	TRBV9	.	TRBJ2-3	TGTGCCAGCAGCGTAGAGGGACTAGCGGGGAGCACAGATACGCAGTATTTT	CASSVEGLAGSTDTQYF
.	TRBV29-1	few	TRBJ2-7	TGCAGCGTTGAAGACTCATGGGACTCGCAGTACTTC	CSVEDSWDSQYF
TRBD2	TRBV27	.	TRBJ2-6	TGTGCCAGCAGGGCGGGGGACCCCTTTTCTGGGGCCAACGTCCTGACTTTC	CASRAGDPFSGANVLTF
.	TRBV7-2	.	TRBJ2-6	TGTGCCAGCACCCGGGGGAAGGGAAATGTTCTCGGGGCCAACGTCCTGACTTTC	CASTRGKGNVLGANVLTF
.	TRBV27	.	TRBJ2-2	TGTGCCAGCAGTTTGTACCCAGGGTTGGGCGGGGAGCTGTTTTTT	CASSLYPGLGGELFF
.	TRBV7-6	.	TRBJ2-1	TGTGCCAGCAGCCAACCTACAGGGTACAATGAGCAGTTCTTC	CASSQPTGYNEQFF
TRBD1	TRBV11-3	.	TRBJ2-3	TGTGCCAGCAGCTTAGAGGGCCGGACAGGGGGCGTAGATACGCAGTATTTT	CASSLEGRTGGVDTQYF
TRBD2	TRBV6-6	.	TRBJ2-7	TGTGCCAGCAGTGGTACTAGCGGGGGGGCCCTAATCGAGCAGTACTTC	CASSGTSGGALIEQYF
.	TRBV19	.	TRBJ2-7	TGTGCCAGTAGTATAGATTCCCCTCTGGCCGAGCAGTACTTC	CASSIDSPLAEQYF
.	TRBV29-1	.	TRBJ2-1	TGCAGCACCCTTCCGGGATCAGGTTACAATGAGCAGTTCTTC	CSTLPGSGYNEQFF
TRBD2	TRBV30	.	TRBJ2-5	TGTGCCTGGAGTGGAGGACTAGCGGATCAAGAGACCCAGTACTTC	CAWSGGLADQETQYF
.	TRBV2	.	TRBJ1-1	TGTGCCAGCAGTGAGGGGCACTCAGGGGAAGCTTTCTTT	CASSEGHSGEAFF
.	TRBV27	.	TRBJ2-2	TGTGCCAGCAGCTATACAGGGAACACCGGGGAGCTGTTTTTT	CASSYTGNTGELFF
TRBD1	TRBV7-9	.	TRBJ1-1	TGTGCCAGCAGCTTAGCCGGGCAGGGGGCAGCTTTCTTT	CASSLAGQGAAFF
.	TRBV7-7	.	TRBJ2-1	TGTGCTAGCAGCGCCTTGGGGGGTGAGCAGTTCTTC	CASSALGGEQFF